Included here is one T cell receptor beta chain sequence, with context. Its antigen is not identified. The sample comes from a study of T cells in Graves' hyperthyroidism and ophthalmopathy. Amplification yielded TCR beta CDR3 regions, with RNA transcripts as the source. HTBI primers drove first-round RT-PCR of the TCR CDR3. TCRdb re-called the multiplex PCR reads with MiXCR, one entry per CDR3 protein. This table has hundreds of thousands of distinct CDR3 sequences, approximately 15% appearing once. Study conclusions and caveats: A 13 V-J model separated ophthalmopathy from stable hyperthyroidism. Most thyroid clonotypes expanded above 0.001 appeared in blood too.

The CDR3 is 14 residues long. The germline CDR1 and CDR2 sequences are DFQATT and SNEGSKA (reference sequence). The clonotype was recovered from a woman under 30 with Graves' hyperthyroidism. The chain uses TRBV20-1 and TRBJ2-5, with 7 bases aligning to TRBD2. The specimen was blood. The CDR3 loop reads CSVGGGSTVGTQYF. The CDR3 DNA sequence: TGCAGCGTCGGGGGAGGGTCAACTGTCGGGACCCAGTACTTC.